This TCR beta chain is drawn from a study of yellow fever vaccine responses in identical twins. Points from the study as a whole: Reports say the vaccine T cell response in twins looked partly convergent and partly personalized.

On this clonotype: Its antigen is undetermined.

TCRdb re-analysed the RT-PCR reads in MiXCR, keeping a single row per CDR3 protein. This repertoire shows some 5,000 distinct CDR3 sequences, 77% found once; its top ten account for about 2.8%. This CDR3 region has 14 residues. Germline V CDR1 and CDR2: SNHLY, FYNNEI. The trim removed 10 bases at V and 2 bases at J, leaving 7 bases unmatched. The input for sequencing was T cells from blood (PBMCs), unsorted or a sorted subset (not recorded which), taken before or after yellow fever vaccination (not recorded which). The TCR was taken from a woman younger than 30 who received the yellow fever vaccine. J is TRBJ2-3 and V is TRBV2; 9 nucleotides agree with TRBD2. For the CDR3, the DNA is TGTGCCACCTCTGCGGGAGGGGCCACAGATACGCAGTATTTT. Its translation is CATSAGGATDTQYF.